This entry lists 19 T cell receptor beta chains sequenced from one sample in a study of T cell responses to AZD1222 COVID-19 vaccine. Assay used: immunoSEQ multiplex PCR; TCRdb lists only in-frame clones, some missing. The sample carries about 140,000 clones, around 88% recorded once. This specimen consisted of peripheral blood, obtained on day 0 of AZD1222 vaccination. These receptors all stem from an adult in good health.

This chain joins TRBV2 and TRBJ1-1; no definite D call. From germline, CDR1 is SNHLY and CDR2 FYNNEI. With 3 bases removed from V and 0 bases from J, the gap between germline ends came to 5 bases. The CDR3 spans 13 residues. The CDR3: CASSESVNTEAFF. The CDR3 DNA is TGTGCCAGCAGTGAGTCGGTGAACACTGAAGCTTTCTTT.

CDR3 in DNA: TGTGCCAGCAGCCAAGATTTACGGGGGGAGCAGTTCTTC. Translation gives CASSQDLRGEQFF. The V and J genes are TRBV14 and TRBJ2-1; D might be TRBD2 (6 bases). Germline V lookup: CDR1 SGHDN, CDR2 FVKESK. The CDR3 spans 13 residues. Trimming shortened V by 0 bases and J by 10 bases, and 10 bases separated the two germline ends.

The rearrangement uses TRBV27 and TRBJ1-1, with 9 bases lining up with TRBD1. Germline-derived CDR1 and CDR2 are MNHEY and SMNVEV (reference sequence). The CDR3 is made up of 14 amino acids. The ends lost 7 bases at V and 11 bases at J; junction bases unmatched: 14. CDR3 residues: CASTPTGGVFVAFF. The CDR3 nucleotides are TGTGCCAGCACCCCAACAGGGGGCGTTTTCGTGGCTTTCTTT.

V usage is TRBV6-5 and J usage is TRBJ2-4; 10 bases match TRBD1. This CDR3 region has 14 residues. The germline V gene encodes CDR1 MNHEY and CDR2 SVGAGI. The V and J ends lost 4 bases and 9 bases, in that order; junction bases with no gene match: 6. The CDR3 coding sequence is TGTGCCAGCAGTTTGGGACAGGGGACGATCATTCAGTACTTC. This codes for CASSLGQGTIIQYF.

This clone occurred a few times. The V and J genes are TRBV19 and TRBJ1-1; 7 bases are shared with TRBD1. Germline V gene data show CDR1 as LNHDA and CDR2 as SQIVND (reference sequence). CDR3 length equals 13 residues. The V segment lost 5 bases and the J segment 4 bases; nucleotides outside the gene matches: 4. DNA for the CDR3: TGTGCCAGTAGTTCGACAGGGACCACTGAAGCTTTCTTT. Its protein is CASSSTGTTEAFF. Together with reference TRBV19 and TRBJ1-1, the CDR3 gives the full variable domain: DGGITQSPKYLFRKEGQNVTLSCEQNLNHDAMYWYRQDPGQGLRLIYYSQIVNDFQKGDIAEGYSVSREKKESFPLTVTSAQKNPTAFYLCASSSTGTTEAFFGQGTRLTVV.

V and J are TRBV7-2 and TRBJ1-5, with D hard to call. In germline, CDR1 is SGHTA, CDR2 FQGNSA. This CDR3 comprises 14 residues. V gave up 1 base and J gave up 3 bases, with 7 bases separating them. CDR3 in amino acids: CASSLDPVNQPQHF. CDR3 DNA: TGTGCCAGCAGCTTAGACCCGGTCAATCAGCCCCAGCATTTT.

The chain recombines TRBV24-1 with TRBJ2-4; unclear D gene. This CDR3 comprises 13 residues. Looked up from germline, CDR1 is KGHDR and CDR2 is SFDVKD. V was cut by 5 bases and J by 8 bases, with 12 bases left in between. The CDR3 region has the DNA TGTGCCACCAGTGGAGCGAATCCCGACATTCAGTACTTC. Protein product: CATSGANPDIQYF.

The chain combines TRBV15 with TRBJ2-1, with D maybe TRBD2 (5 bases). Trimming removed 4 bases from V and 4 bases from J, with 11 bases in between. This CDR3 contains 14 residues. Germline values: CDR1 LNHNV, CDR2 YYDKDF (reference sequence). The CDR3 here is CATSTPEAYNEQFF. The CDR3 DNA reads as TGTGCCACCAGCACACCGGAGGCTTACAATGAGCAGTTCTTC. The full variable domain, rest sourced from reference TRBV15 and TRBJ2-1, is DAMVIQNPRYQVTQFGKPVTLSCSQTLNHNVMYWYQQKSSQAPKLLFHYYDKDFNNEADTPDNFQSRRPNTSFCFLDIRSPGLGDTAMYLCATSTPEAYNEQFFGPGTRLTVL.

The chain couples TRBV10-3 to TRBJ1-1; 8 bases are a match to TRBD1. Germline CDR1 reads ENHRY; CDR2 reads SYGVKD. The CDR3 has 14 amino acids. After removal of 7 bases from V and 3 bases from J, the junction contained 7 bases not matched to a gene. CDR3 in amino acids: CAITRQGRDTEAFF. CDR3 sequence (DNA): TGTGCCATCACTAGACAGGGGAGGGACACTGAAGCTTTCTTT.

This rearrangement joins TRBV10-2 to TRBJ2-3; perhaps TRBD2 as D (6 bases). Germline V gene lookup returns CDR1 WSHSY and CDR2 SAAADI. This CDR3 is built from 13 residues. The CDR3 loop is CGIWEVGTDTQYF. CDR3 nucleotides: TGCGGCATCTGGGAGGTCGGGACAGATACGCAGTATTTT.

V and J are TRBV20-1 and TRBJ2-1; D is undetermined. The V gene lost 3 bases and the J gene lost 10 bases, with 10 bases spanning the gap. Germline V gene sequence: CDR1 DFQATT, CDR2 SNEGSKA (reference sequence). This CDR3 comprises 11 residues. Written as DNA, the CDR3 is TGCAGTGCTAGCCCTGAGCGCGAGCAGTTCTTC. This encodes CSASPEREQFF.

The gene calls are TRBV6-2 or TRBV6-3 and TRBJ2-3; D call uncertain. Germline V gene data show CDR1 as MNHEY and CDR2 as SVGEGT. The length of the CDR3 is 16 residues. With 2 bases removed from V and 4 bases from J, the gap between germline ends came to 16 bases. The DNA for the CDR3 is TGTGCCAGCAGTTACACACCGAGGCTAAGCGCAGATACGCAGTATTTT. Amino acids: CASSYTPRLSADTQYF.

The chain combines TRBV19 with TRBJ2-1, with D maybe TRBD2 (6 bases). This CDR3 spans 14 amino acids. Germline V gene data show CDR1 as LNHDA and CDR2 as SQIVND (reference sequence). Trimming removed 10 bases at V and 10 bases at J, with 23 bases between. In DNA, the CDR3 is TGTGCCACCAATATCGCTCACGGACTACAAGAGCAGTTCTTC. Protein sequence: CATNIAHGLQEQFF. The variable domain in full, completed from reference TRBV19 and TRBJ2-1, reads DGGITQSPKYLFRKEGQNVTLSCEQNLNHDAMYWYRQDPGQGLRLIYYSQIVNDFQKGDIAEGYSVSREKKESFPLTVTSAQKNPTAFYLCATNIAHGLQEQFFGPGTRLTVL.

This chain joins TRBV7-2 and TRBJ2-1; D may be TRBD2 (6 bases). Per the germline V gene, CDR1 is SGHTA and CDR2 is FQGNSA. Trimming took off 3 bases at V and 7 bases at J, with 16 bases between the two ends. The CDR3 length is 15 residues. The CDR3 region is CASSLPGLSSNEQFF. The CDR3 DNA reads TGTGCCAGCAGCTTGCCGGGACTGTCATCTAATGAGCAGTTCTTC.

The V call is TRBV27, the J call TRBJ2-3; 7 bases are shared with TRBD1. CDR3 length: 16 amino acids. Per germline, CDR1 MNHEY and CDR2 SMNVEV (reference sequence). J gave up 4 bases and V 2 bases, and 9 bases lay outside the gene matches. CDR3 sequence: CASSLKGAGTADTQYF. CDR3 bases: TGTGCCAGCAGTTTAAAGGGGGCAGGGACGGCAGATACGCAGTATTTT.

This rearrangement joins TRBV6-1 to TRBJ2-7; D possibly corresponds to TRBD1 (5 bases). CDR1 and CDR2 (germline): MNHNS, SASEGT. The V gene lost 2 bases and the J gene lost 2 bases, with 16 bases spanning the gap. The CDR3 consists of 16 residues. This CDR3 is CASSERGFGQTYEQYF. As DNA, the CDR3 is TGTGCCAGCAGTGAAAGGGGCTTCGGGCAGACCTACGAGCAGTACTTC.

V usage is TRBV7-7 and J usage is TRBJ2-5; 10 nucleotides match TRBD2. V lost 5 bases and J lost 2; bases outside the gene matches: 5. CDR1 is SSHAT, CDR2 FNYEAQ, per germline (reference sequence). The CDR3 covers 15 residues. The CDR3 is CASSRGTSEQETQYF. The CDR3 bases are TGTGCCAGCAGCCGGGGGACTAGCGAGCAAGAGACCCAGTACTTC. Variable domain in full (rest from reference TRBV7-7 and TRBJ2-5): GAGVSQSPRYKVTKRGQDVTLRCDPISSHATLYWYQQALGQGPEFLTYFNYEAQPDKSGLPSDRFSAERPEGSISTLTIQRTEQRDSAMYRCASSRGTSEQETQYFGPGTRLLVL.

The rearrangement links TRBV4-1 to TRBJ2-2; 7 bases agree with TRBD1. With V trimmed by 3 bases and J by 6 bases, 16 bases remained unmatched. The CDR3 loop spans 18 amino acids. CDR1 and CDR2 from the germline V gene are MGHRA and YSYEKL. The CDR3 is CASSHPDDRVDAPGELFF. CDR3 nucleotide sequence: TGCGCCAGCAGCCATCCAGACGACAGGGTCGATGCCCCCGGGGAGCTGTTTTTT.

The rearrangement links TRBV11-3 to TRBJ2-3; 7 bases line up with TRBD1. Germline V gene lookup returns CDR1 SGHNT and CDR2 YENEEA. V trimming: 0 bases; J trimming: 9 bases; junction bases outside the gene matches: 9. This CDR3 is 15 amino acids long. The chain's CDR3 is CASSLDITGVATQYF. Here the CDR3 DNA reads TGTGCCAGCAGCTTAGATATTACAGGGGTTGCCACGCAGTATTTT.